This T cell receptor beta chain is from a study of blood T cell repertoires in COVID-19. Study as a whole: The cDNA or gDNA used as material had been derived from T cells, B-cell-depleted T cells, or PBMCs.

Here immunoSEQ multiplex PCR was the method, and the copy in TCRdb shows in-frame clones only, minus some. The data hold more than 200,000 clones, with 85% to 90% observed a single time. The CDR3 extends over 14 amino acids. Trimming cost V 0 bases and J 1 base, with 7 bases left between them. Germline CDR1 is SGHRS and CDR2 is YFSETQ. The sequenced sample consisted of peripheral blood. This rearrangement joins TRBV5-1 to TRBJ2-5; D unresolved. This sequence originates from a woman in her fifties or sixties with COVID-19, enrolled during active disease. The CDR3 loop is CASSLAAIQETQYF. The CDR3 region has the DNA TGCGCCAGCAGCTTGGCCGCGATCCAAGAGACCCAGTACTTC.